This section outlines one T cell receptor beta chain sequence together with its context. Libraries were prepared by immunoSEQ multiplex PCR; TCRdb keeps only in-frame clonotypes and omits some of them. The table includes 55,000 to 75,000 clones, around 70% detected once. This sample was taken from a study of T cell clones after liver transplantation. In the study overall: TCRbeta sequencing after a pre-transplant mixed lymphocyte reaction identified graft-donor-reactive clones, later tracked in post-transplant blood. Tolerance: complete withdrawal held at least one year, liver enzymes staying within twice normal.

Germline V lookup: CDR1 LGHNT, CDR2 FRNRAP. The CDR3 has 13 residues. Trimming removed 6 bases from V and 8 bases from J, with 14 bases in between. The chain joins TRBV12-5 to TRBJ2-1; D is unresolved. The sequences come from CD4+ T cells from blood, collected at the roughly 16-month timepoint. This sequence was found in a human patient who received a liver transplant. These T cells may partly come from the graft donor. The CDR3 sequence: CASGRNPNDEQFF. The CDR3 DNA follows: TGTGCTAGTGGCCGCAACCCAAATGATGAGCAGTTCTTC.